These T cell receptor beta chains were read from a single sample in a study of immune evolution from preneoplasia to lung adenocarcinoma. Some clones are missing from TCRdb's copy, which holds only in-frame ones; the method was immunoSEQ multiplex PCR. The sample has approximately 6,600 clones; 70% to 80% are singletons. Sequencing was performed on FFPE minimally invasive lung adenocarcinoma tissue. These receptors were taken from a person aged 55-85 years with lung adenocarcinoma. Each CDR3 is given with its conserved first and last residue. The D gene is left open where the match is weak. Clone size is not always given. Where it is, it says once, few, many or a class for expanded clones.

cdr3_aa: CAIREDPGGGFTDTQYF
cdr3_nt: TGTGCCATCAGAGAAGATCCAGGAGGGGGATTCACAGATACGCAGTATTTT
cdr3_length: 17
d_call: .
v_call: TRBV10-3
j_call: TRBJ2-3
clone_size: .

cdr3_aa: CASSQDQGSTEAFF
cdr3_nt: TGTGCCAGCAGCCAAGACCAGGGGAGCACTGAAGCTTTCTTT
cdr3_length: 14
d_call: .
v_call: TRBV4-2
j_call: TRBJ1-1
clone_size: .

cdr3_aa: CASSQETEQFF
cdr3_nt: TGTGCCAGCAGCCAAGAGACTGAGCAGTTCTTC
cdr3_length: 11
d_call: .
v_call: TRBV14
j_call: TRBJ2-1
clone_size: .

cdr3_aa: CASRTGQFSNQPQHF
cdr3_nt: TGTGCCAGCAGGACCGGACAGTTTAGCAATCAGCCCCAGCATTTT
cdr3_length: 15
d_call: .
v_call: TRBV6-5
j_call: TRBJ1-5
clone_size: .

cdr3_aa: CASSLDFQRTGELFF
cdr3_nt: TGCGCCAGCAGCTTGGACTTTCAGAGAACCGGGGAGCTGTTTTTT
cdr3_length: 15
d_call: .
v_call: TRBV5-1
j_call: TRBJ2-2
clone_size: .

cdr3_aa: CASSLGGTQYF
cdr3_nt: TGCGCCAGCAGCCTAGGGGGGACCCAGTACTTC
cdr3_length: 11
d_call: .
v_call: TRBV5-1
j_call: TRBJ2-5
clone_size: .

cdr3_aa: CASSSVSWEKDNEQFF
cdr3_nt: TGTGCCAGCAGCTCGGTTTCGTGGGAGAAGGACAATGAGCAGTTCTTC
cdr3_length: 16
d_call: .
v_call: TRBV7-2
j_call: TRBJ2-1
clone_size: once

cdr3_aa: CASSEAGNEQYF
cdr3_nt: TGTGCCAGCAGTGAAGCGGGAAACGAGCAGTACTTC
cdr3_length: 12
d_call: TRBD2
v_call: TRBV6-5
j_call: TRBJ2-7
clone_size: .

cdr3_aa: CASSFNSGNSPLHF
cdr3_nt: TGTGCCAGCAGCTTCAACTCAGGCAATTCACCCCTCCACTTT
cdr3_length: 14
d_call: .
v_call: TRBV7-2
j_call: TRBJ1-6
clone_size: .

cdr3_aa: CAISDSDRGLVTGELFF
cdr3_nt: TGTGCCATCAGTGACTCGGACAGGGGGCTTGTCACCGGGGAGCTGTTTTTT
cdr3_length: 17
d_call: TRBD1
v_call: TRBV10-3
j_call: TRBJ2-2
clone_size: .

cdr3_aa: CASSRAGRDGGELFF
cdr3_nt: TGTGCCAGCAGCCGAGCGGGGCGGGATGGCGGGGAGCTGTTTTTT
cdr3_length: 15
d_call: TRBD2
v_call: TRBV11-3
j_call: TRBJ2-2
clone_size: .

cdr3_aa: CASSLTRTSSYNEQFF
cdr3_nt: TGTGCCAGCAGCTTAACCCGGACCTCCTCCTACAATGAGCAGTTCTTC
cdr3_length: 16
d_call: .
v_call: TRBV7-3
j_call: TRBJ2-1
clone_size: .

cdr3_aa: CASSLTVTGTKYF
cdr3_nt: TGTGCCAGCAGTTTAACGGTGACAGGGACAAAGTACTTC
cdr3_length: 13
d_call: TRBD1
v_call: TRBV27
j_call: TRBJ2-5
clone_size: .

cdr3_aa: CASRGQASYEQYF
cdr3_nt: TGTGCCAGCCGGGGACAGGCCTCCTACGAGCAGTACTTC
cdr3_length: 13
d_call: TRBD1
v_call: TRBV25-1
j_call: TRBJ2-7
clone_size: .

cdr3_aa: CASSYSQQTGNTIYF
cdr3_nt: TGTGCCAGCAGTTACTCGCAACAAACTGGAAACACCATATATTTT
cdr3_length: 15
d_call: .
v_call: TRBV6-5
j_call: TRBJ1-3
clone_size: .

cdr3_aa: CASSQDWAGPDRKFF
cdr3_nt: TGTGCCAGCAGCCAAGATTGGGCAGGGCCGGATAGGAAGTTCTTC
cdr3_length: 15
d_call: .
v_call: TRBV14
j_call: TRBJ2-1
clone_size: few

cdr3_aa: CASSLRGRGHTEAFF
cdr3_nt: TGTGCCAGCAGCTTGAGGGGGCGTGGGCACACTGAAGCTTTCTTT
cdr3_length: 15
d_call: TRBD1
v_call: TRBV5-6
j_call: TRBJ1-1
clone_size: .

cdr3_aa: CASSLSDRDTQYF
cdr3_nt: TGTGCCAGCAGCTTATCTGATCGGGATACGCAGTATTTT
cdr3_length: 13
d_call: .
v_call: TRBV7-3
j_call: TRBJ2-3
clone_size: .

cdr3_aa: CASRRQGTEAFF
cdr3_nt: TGTGCCAGCAGACGACAGGGCACTGAAGCTTTCTTT
cdr3_length: 12
d_call: TRBD1
v_call: TRBV11-1
j_call: TRBJ1-1
clone_size: .

cdr3_aa: CASSLGALNTEAFF
cdr3_nt: TGTGCCAGCAGCTTGGGGGCTTTGAACACTGAAGCTTTCTTT
cdr3_length: 14
d_call: .
v_call: TRBV5-6
j_call: TRBJ1-1
clone_size: .

cdr3_aa: CASSLGPRSQETQYF
cdr3_nt: TGTGCCAGCAGCTTAGGACCGCGCTCCCAAGAGACCCAGTACTTC
cdr3_length: 15
d_call: .
v_call: TRBV5-6
j_call: TRBJ2-5
clone_size: .

cdr3_aa: CAWSTTPNYGYTF
cdr3_nt: TGTGCCTGGAGCACGACACCTAACTATGGCTACACCTTC
cdr3_length: 13
d_call: .
v_call: TRBV30
j_call: TRBJ1-2
clone_size: .

cdr3_aa: CASSFLNRAAKAFF
cdr3_nt: TGTGCCAGCAGCTTTCTAAACAGGGCTGCTAAAGCTTTCTTT
cdr3_length: 14
d_call: .
v_call: TRBV5-8
j_call: TRBJ1-1
clone_size: .

cdr3_aa: CASAQTGNTEAFF
cdr3_nt: TGTGCCAGCGCCCAGACAGGGAACACTGAAGCTTTCTTT
cdr3_length: 13
d_call: .
v_call: TRBV9
j_call: TRBJ1-1
clone_size: .

cdr3_aa: CASSLARGLSHF
cdr3_nt: TGTGCCAGCAGCTTAGCGCGAGGGCTCAGCCATTTC
cdr3_length: 12
d_call: .
v_call: TRBV11-1
j_call: TRBJ2-7
clone_size: .

cdr3_aa: CASSLDQGPTDEQYF
cdr3_nt: TGTGCCAGCAGCTTAGATCAGGGCCCCACTGACGAGCAGTACTTC
cdr3_length: 15
d_call: .
v_call: TRBV7-9
j_call: TRBJ2-7
clone_size: .

cdr3_aa: CASSERQTNTEAFF
cdr3_nt: TGTGCCAGCAGTGAGAGGCAGACTAACACTGAAGCTTTCTTT
cdr3_length: 14
d_call: .
v_call: TRBV6-4
j_call: TRBJ1-1
clone_size: .

cdr3_aa: CASQRDYYNEQFF
cdr3_nt: TGTGCCAGCCAGAGGGACTACTACAATGAGCAGTTCTTC
cdr3_length: 13
d_call: TRBD2
v_call: TRBV7-8
j_call: TRBJ2-1
clone_size: .

cdr3_aa: CSARGHGSGDGYTF
cdr3_nt: TGCAGCGCGAGGGGCCATGGCTCGGGGGATGGCTACACCTTC
cdr3_length: 14
d_call: .
v_call: TRBV29-1
j_call: TRBJ1-2
clone_size: .

cdr3_aa: CASSRKAGLPADTQYF
cdr3_nt: TGTGCCAGCAGCAGGAAAGCCGGGCTCCCGGCAGATACGCAGTATTTT
cdr3_length: 16
d_call: .
v_call: TRBV7-9
j_call: TRBJ2-3
clone_size: once

cdr3_aa: CASSLVTSGYGYTF
cdr3_nt: TGCGCCAGCAGCTTGGTTACAAGTGGCTATGGCTACACCTTC
cdr3_length: 14
d_call: .
v_call: TRBV5-1
j_call: TRBJ1-2
clone_size: .

cdr3_aa: CASSQEGGLGDQPQHF
cdr3_nt: TGCGCCAGCAGCCAAGAAGGGGGATTGGGGGATCAGCCCCAGCATTTT
cdr3_length: 16
d_call: .
v_call: TRBV4-1
j_call: TRBJ1-5
clone_size: .

cdr3_aa: CASRAAGTENQPQHF
cdr3_nt: TGTGCCAGCAGGGCCGCCGGGACAGAAAATCAGCCCCAGCATTTT
cdr3_length: 15
d_call: TRBD1
v_call: TRBV6-5
j_call: TRBJ1-5
clone_size: .

cdr3_aa: CASSLAPSGNRWNEQFF
cdr3_nt: TGTGCCAGCAGCTTAGCGCCTAGCGGGAACCGTTGGAATGAGCAGTTCTTC
cdr3_length: 17
d_call: TRBD2
v_call: TRBV7-8
j_call: TRBJ2-1
clone_size: .

cdr3_aa: CASSRDTSSYNEQFF
cdr3_nt: TGTGCCAGCAGTAGGGACACGAGCTCCTACAATGAGCAGTTCTTC
cdr3_length: 15
d_call: .
v_call: TRBV5-4
j_call: TRBJ2-1
clone_size: .

cdr3_aa: CASSSTGPSGRGSYEQYF
cdr3_nt: TGTGCCAGCAGCTCCACGGGGCCTAGCGGGAGGGGATCCTACGAGCAGTACTTC
cdr3_length: 18
d_call: TRBD2
v_call: TRBV11-2
j_call: TRBJ2-7
clone_size: .

cdr3_aa: CAWMGVSEQYF
cdr3_nt: TGTGCCTGGATGGGGGTTTCCGAGCAGTACTTC
cdr3_length: 11
d_call: .
v_call: TRBV30
j_call: TRBJ2-7
clone_size: .

cdr3_aa: CASSLPEEEKLFF
cdr3_nt: TGCGCCAGCAGCTTGCCGGAGGAGGAAAAACTGTTTTTT
cdr3_length: 13
d_call: .
v_call: TRBV5-1
j_call: TRBJ1-4
clone_size: .

cdr3_aa: CSVDTMTSGSYEQFF
cdr3_nt: TGCAGCGTGGATACCATGACTAGCGGGAGCTATGAGCAGTTCTTC
cdr3_length: 15
d_call: TRBD2
v_call: TRBV29-1
j_call: TRBJ2-1
clone_size: .

cdr3_aa: CASSLEASPNYGYTF
cdr3_nt: TGCGCCAGCAGCCTTGAGGCATCTCCTAACTATGGCTACACCTTC
cdr3_length: 15
d_call: .
v_call: TRBV5-1
j_call: TRBJ1-2
clone_size: .

cdr3_aa: CASSPPTRINEQFF
cdr3_nt: TGTGCCAGCTCACCACCGACTAGGATCAATGAGCAGTTCTTC
cdr3_length: 14
d_call: .
v_call: TRBV18
j_call: TRBJ2-1
clone_size: .

cdr3_aa: CAINEGSGGEQFF
cdr3_nt: TGTGCCATCAACGAGGGGAGCGGAGGTGAGCAGTTCTTC
cdr3_length: 13
d_call: .
v_call: TRBV10-3
j_call: TRBJ2-1
clone_size: once

cdr3_aa: CASSPQQLKTGSDTQYF
cdr3_nt: TGTGCCAGCAGCCCACAACAGCTAAAGACTGGTTCAGATACGCAGTATTTT
cdr3_length: 17
d_call: .
v_call: TRBV27
j_call: TRBJ2-3
clone_size: .

cdr3_aa: CASSFGRGLTYEQYF
cdr3_nt: TGTGCCAGCAGTTTTGGCCGGGGTTTGACCTACGAGCAGTACTTC
cdr3_length: 15
d_call: .
v_call: TRBV28
j_call: TRBJ2-7
clone_size: .

cdr3_aa: CASKPRVPPPYEQYF
cdr3_nt: TGTGCCAGCAAACCCAGGGTCCCTCCACCTTACGAGCAGTACTTC
cdr3_length: 15
d_call: .
v_call: TRBV28
j_call: TRBJ2-7
clone_size: .

cdr3_aa: CATSRELAGGPADEQFF
cdr3_nt: TGTGCCACCAGCAGGGAGCTAGCGGGAGGGCCGGCCGATGAGCAGTTCTTC
cdr3_length: 17
d_call: TRBD2
v_call: TRBV15
j_call: TRBJ2-1
clone_size: .

cdr3_aa: CASSWGGDISEAFF
cdr3_nt: TGTGCCAGCAGTTGGGGGGGGGACATCTCTGAAGCTTTCTTT
cdr3_length: 14
d_call: .
v_call: TRBV7-3
j_call: TRBJ1-1
clone_size: .

cdr3_aa: CASSPLDRFSYEQYF
cdr3_nt: TGTGCCAGCTCACCCTTGGACAGATTCTCCTACGAGCAGTACTTC
cdr3_length: 15
d_call: .
v_call: TRBV18
j_call: TRBJ2-7
clone_size: .

cdr3_aa: CASSHDRDQPQHF
cdr3_nt: TGCGCCAGCAGCCATGACAGGGATCAGCCCCAGCATTTT
cdr3_length: 13
d_call: TRBD1
v_call: TRBV4-1
j_call: TRBJ1-5
clone_size: .